Listed here are 10 T cell receptor beta chains from one sample, sequenced in a study of identical twins. TCRdb re-called the 5' RACE reads with MiXCR, one entry per CDR3 protein. The data show under 250,000 distinct CDR3 sequences, approximately 9% seen once. Sequences were obtained from memory (CD45RO+) T cells sorted from blood. The receptors were gathered from a woman aged 18 to 35 in good health.

The chain is built from TRBV20-1 and TRBJ2-7; D remains unclear. V dropped 3 bases and J dropped 2 bases, with 8 bases sitting between them. The CDR3 is 12 amino acids. Germline V gene data show CDR1 as DFQATT and CDR2 as SNEGSKA (reference sequence). Written as DNA, the CDR3 is TGCAGTGCTAGTGTCGGCGCCTACGAGCAGTACTTC. It yields the protein CSASVGAYEQYF.

The V gene is TRBV7-9, the J gene TRBJ1-1; weak D call: TRBD1 (5 bases). The CDR3 is 17 residues long. CDR1 and CDR2 from the germline V gene are SEHNR and FQNEAQ (reference sequence). The germline V and J ends were trimmed by 4 bases and 10 bases, with 28 bases remaining between them. The CDR3 region is CASSSTAGGTPALGAFF. As DNA, the CDR3 is TGTGCCAGCAGCTCCACGGCCGGGGGTACACCGGCGTTAGGAGCTTTCTTT.

In this sample, this clonotype turned up many times. The genes are TRBV6-1 and TRBJ2-1; 7 bases line up with TRBD1. From germline, CDR1 is MNHNS and CDR2 SASEGT. This CDR3 spans 15 amino acids. The junction had 12 bases not matched to a gene; V was cut back by 7 bases and J by 6 bases. This CDR3 reads CASNLRGRGGNEQFF. The CDR3 nucleotides read TGTGCCAGCAACCTGAGGGGGCGCGGAGGCAATGAGCAGTTCTTC.

This clonotype occurred many times. This chain connects TRBV15 to TRBJ2-3, with D maybe TRBD2 (6 bases). The V and J ends lost 8 bases and 3 bases respectively, with 15 bases between them. This CDR3 is built from 14 residues. CDR1 and CDR2 from the germline V gene are LNHNV and YYDKDF (reference sequence). The chain's CDR3 is CATSGGAITDTQYF. Written as DNA, the CDR3 is TGTGCCACCTCTGGAGGGGCAATTACAGATACGCAGTATTTT.

The chain joins TRBV10-3 to TRBJ2-5; D is uncertain. Trimming left V 0 bases short and J 5 bases short, with 7 bases between. In germline, CDR1 is ENHRY, CDR2 SYGVKD. The CDR3 extends over 13 amino acids. This chain's CDR3 is CAISESLAETQYF. DNA for the CDR3: TGTGCCATCAGTGAGTCTCTGGCCGAGACCCAGTACTTC.

This clonotype was detected a few times. DNA of the CDR3: TGCAGTTTCGCTAGCACAGATACGCAGTATTTT. Amino acid sequence: CSFASTDTQYF. This chain links TRBV20-1 with TRBJ2-3; D is uncertain. The CDR3 is 11 residues long. Germline CDR1 reads DFQATT; CDR2 reads SNEGSKA (reference sequence). V lost 8 bases and J 0 bases, leaving 6 bases between the germline ends.

This clonotype was seen a handful of times. The V and J genes are TRBV7-2 and TRBJ2-3; no reliable D call. Germline V gene lookup returns CDR1 SGHTA and CDR2 FQGNSA. The V and J ends lost 5 bases and 6 bases respectively, with 12 bases between them. The CDR3 sequence is 13 residues long. The CDR3 DNA follows: TGTGCCAGCAGCCCCTCCCCTCCTGATACGCAGTATTTT. Its protein is CASSPSPPDTQYF.

This clonotype was found many times. The chain combines TRBV5-1 with TRBJ1-1, with a tentative D call TRBD1 (5 bases). The CDR3 has 12 residues. The germline V and J ends were trimmed by 1 base and 7 bases, with 8 bases remaining between them. Germline assignment: CDR1 SGHRS and CDR2 YFSETQ. CDR3 bases: TGCGCCAGCAGCTTGCAGGGAATTGAAGCTTTCTTT. Amino acid sequence: CASSLQGIEAFF.

Many counts were recorded for this clonotype. This chain joins TRBV5-6 and TRBJ2-3; TRBD2 is a possible D gene (6 bases). In germline, CDR1 is SGHDT, CDR2 YYEEEE. There are 15 residues in the CDR3. Trimming left V 2 bases short and J 2 bases short, with 12 bases between. CDR3: CASSFLGGVTDTQYF. CDR3 DNA sequence: TGTGCCAGCAGCTTCCTCGGAGGGGTCACAGATACGCAGTATTTT.

The CDR3 nucleotides read TGTGCCAGCAGTTACTTTGGACAGGGGGAGCAGTACTTC. Translation: CASSYFGQGEQYF. J is TRBJ2-7 and V is TRBV6-5; 9 bases are a match to TRBD1. The CDR3 totals 13 residues. V shed 1 base, J shed 7 bases, and the junction held 2 bases outside the gene matches. Germline V CDR1 and CDR2: MNHEY, SVGAGI.